These 24 T cell receptor beta chains were sequenced from one sample in a study of T cells in tuberculosis. Libraries were prepared by immunoSEQ multiplex PCR; TCRdb keeps only in-frame clonotypes and omits some of them. The table records about 33,000 clones, 95% to 96% of them present only once. Sequenced material: PBMCs. The origin of the receptors is a donor between 10 and 35 years old with latent tuberculosis or without tuberculosis infection.

The chain joins TRBV9 to TRBJ2-3; D not certain. The V end was cut by 0 bases, the J end by 1 base, with 3 bases between. CDR3 length equals 13 residues. Germline CDR1 and CDR2: SGDLS and YYNGEE. CDR3 loop: CASSVGGTDTQYF. CDR3 DNA: TGTGCCAGCAGCGTAGGAGGCACAGATACGCAGTATTTT. The full variable domain, with the rest looked up from reference TRBV9 and TRBJ2-3, is DSGVTQTPKHLITATGQRVTLRCSPRSGDLSVYWYQQSLDQGLQFLIQYYNGEERAKGNILERFSAQQFPDLHSELNLSSLELGDSALYFCASSVGGTDTQYFGPGTRLTVL.

As to this clone: One end of the junction varies from germline; a read error may be responsible. This rearrangement joins TRBV10-1 to TRBJ2-3; TRBD2 is a possible D gene (7 bases). The CDR3 has 12 residues. CDR1 is WNHNN and CDR2 is SYGVQD in the germline V gene (reference sequence). DNA for the CDR3: TGCGCCAGCAGTAGAGGGGGACTACCCGTGGATTTT. This gives the protein CASSRGGLPVDF.

The V call is TRBV5-4, the J call TRBJ2-7; 12 bases agree with TRBD2. With V trimmed by 2 bases and J by 4 bases, 10 bases remained unmatched. This CDR3 comprises 17 residues. CDR1 is SGHNT and CDR2 is YYREEE in the germline V gene (reference sequence). The CDR3 nucleotides read TGTGCCAGCAGCTTTAGGACTAGCGGGAATCTGAGGTACGAGCAGTACTTC. Amino acid sequence: CASSFRTSGNLRYEQYF.

The chain employs TRBV30 and TRBJ1-1; 8 bases fit TRBD1. The CDR3 has 13 residues. Per the germline V gene, CDR1 is GTSNPN and CDR2 is SVGIG (reference sequence). Trimming removed 5 bases from V and 1 base from J; junction bases left unmatched: 3. CDR3 nucleotides: TGTGCCTGGGTCGACAGGGGGAACACTGAAGCTTTCTTT. The encoded protein is CAWVDRGNTEAFF.

Here the CDR3 DNA reads TGTGCCAGCAGTGAAGTTGGGTCGACAGATAACAATGAGCAGTTCTTC. This gives the protein CASSEVGSTDNNEQFF. The genes are TRBV2 and TRBJ2-1; a weak D match, TRBD1 (5 bases). This CDR3 comprises 16 residues. The V end was cut by 1 base, the J end by 5 bases, with 15 bases between. Per germline, CDR1 SNHLY and CDR2 FYNNEI.

The rearrangement uses TRBV6-1 and TRBJ2-7; 7 bases fit TRBD2. Trimming took 7 bases from V and 3 from J; bases not matched to a gene: 12. In germline, CDR1 is MNHNS, CDR2 SASEGT. The CDR3 spans 15 residues. The CDR3: CASTPGGTTIYEQYF. The CDR3 DNA is TGTGCCAGCACCCCAGGCGGGACTACCATCTACGAGCAGTACTTC.

This clone was seen just once. The V call is TRBV7-8, the J call TRBJ2-7; weak D call: TRBD2 (7 bases). CDR1 is SGHVS and CDR2 is FQNEAQ in the germline V gene. This CDR3 comprises 13 residues. The V and J ends lost 1 base and 7 bases respectively, with 11 bases between them. The CDR3, as DNA: TGTGCCAGCAGCTTAGGGACTAGGGGGGAGCAGTACTTC. This encodes CASSLGTRGEQYF.

V is TRBV7-2 and J is TRBJ2-2; 7 bases line up with TRBD1. Per the germline V gene, CDR1 is SGHTA and CDR2 is FQGNSA. This CDR3 is built from 16 residues. Trimming took 4 bases from V and 4 from J; bases not matched to a gene: 9. The CDR3 DNA reads as TGTGCCAGCAGCTCCCGACAGGGTTCGAGCACCGGGGAGCTGTTTTTT. Translating gives CASSSRQGSSTGELFF.

This clone was counted a single time. The V call is TRBV6-1, the J call TRBJ2-6; unclear D gene. V shed 7 bases and J shed 0 bases, with 10 bases lying between them. Germline V lookup: CDR1 MNHNS, CDR2 SASEGT. The CDR3 totals 15 residues. In DNA form, the CDR3 reads TGTGCCAGCACCCACAGCCTCTCTGGGGCCAACGTCCTGACTTTC. Protein product: CASTHSLSGANVLTF.

This clone appeared once. The rearrangement uses TRBV7-2 and TRBJ2-2; possible D gene TRBD1, 6 bases. The CDR3 consists of 14 residues. Trimming left V 4 bases short and J 6 bases short, with 12 bases between. In germline, CDR1 is SGHTA, CDR2 FQGNSA. DNA of the CDR3: TGTGCCAGCAGCTCCATACAGGGACCCGGGGAGCTGTTTTTT. Its protein product is CASSSIQGPGELFF. The full variable domain, its missing parts supplied by reference TRBV7-2 and TRBJ2-2, is GAGVSQSPSNKVTEKGKDVELRCDPISGHTALYWYRQSLGQGLEFLIYFQGNSAPDKSGLPSDRFSAERTGGSVSTLTIQRTQQEDSAVYLCASSSIQGPGELFFGEGSRLTVL.

V usage is TRBV2 and J usage is TRBJ1-4; D remains unclear. The CDR3 sequence is 14 residues long. V gave up 1 base and J gave up 6 bases, with 9 bases separating them. Germline V lookup: CDR1 SNHLY, CDR2 FYNNEI. The CDR3 DNA follows: TGTGCCAGCAGTGAAGACACAACCTATGAAAAACTGTTTTTT. It specifies CASSEDTTYEKLFF.

The gene calls are TRBV28 and TRBJ1-3; 8 bases match TRBD1. The CDR3 totals 14 residues. J lost 0 bases, V lost 11 bases, and 6 bases had no gene match. Germline V gene lookup returns CDR1 MDHEN and CDR2 SYDVKM. The CDR3 bases are TGTGCCTGTAAACAGGGGGGCTCTGGAAACACCATATATTTT. Translating gives CACKQGGSGNTIYF.

The genes are TRBV7-2 and TRBJ2-7; 10 bases align to TRBD1. CDR3 length: 14 amino acids. Germline CDR1 SGHTA, CDR2 FQGNSA. V shed 5 bases, J shed 5 bases, and the junction held 6 bases outside the gene matches. DNA of the CDR3: TGTGCCAGCAGCCGAAGACAGGGGGCCGACGAGCAGTACTTC. Encoded protein: CASSRRQGADEQYF.

V is TRBV5-6 and J is TRBJ2-3; D remains unclear. V shed 0 bases and J shed 5 bases, with 4 bases lying between them. This CDR3 has 12 residues. Germline CDR1 SGHDT, CDR2 YYEEEE. The CDR3 loop reads CASSLVQDTQYF. The DNA for the CDR3 is TGTGCCAGCAGCTTGGTTCAAGATACGCAGTATTTT. Using reference TRBV5-6 and TRBJ2-3 for the parts outside the CDR3, the full variable domain is DAGVTQSPTHLIKTRGQQVTLRCSPKSGHDTVSWYQQALGQGPQFIFQYYEEEERQRGNFPDRFSGHQFPNYSSELNVNALLLGDSALYLCASSLVQDTQYFGPGTRLTVL.

This chain uses TRBV19 with TRBJ2-3; 10 bases are shared with TRBD2. Germline V lookup: CDR1 LNHDA, CDR2 SQIVND (reference sequence). The V and J ends lost 3 bases and 4 bases, in that order; junction bases with no gene match: 7. This CDR3 has 16 amino acids. CDR3 amino acids: CASSIYRSGGADTQYF. As DNA, the CDR3 is TGTGCCAGTAGTATTTACCGAAGCGGGGGGGCAGATACGCAGTATTTT.

This chain connects TRBV9 to TRBJ2-7; D perhaps matches TRBD2 (6 bases). Germline lookup yields CDR1 SGDLS and CDR2 YYNGEE. Trimming took 4 bases from V and 7 from J, leaving 15 bases between them. CDR3 length: 13 residues. CDR3 coding DNA: TGTGCCAGCAGCTCGGCGGGGTCAGGGGAGCAGTACTTC. Its translation: CASSSAGSGEQYF.

V gene TRBV19 combines with J gene TRBJ1-6; 8 bases line up with TRBD1. The trim removed 6 bases at V and 0 bases at J, leaving 1 base unmatched. Per the germline V gene, CDR1 is LNHDA and CDR2 is SQIVND (reference sequence). CDR3 length: 15 residues. The CDR3 DNA reads TGTGCCAGTAGCACAGGGGGCTCCTATAATTCACCCCTCCACTTT. It codes for CASSTGGSYNSPLHF.

This sequence joins TRBV6-5 and TRBJ2-1, with TRBD2 identical over 10 bases. The V and J ends lost 6 bases and 7 bases, in that order; junction bases with no gene match: 9. The germline CDR1 and CDR2 sequences are MNHEY and SVGAGI. This CDR3 region has 15 residues. CDR3 coding DNA: TGTGCCAGCAGCACTAGCGGGACCGGGATGAATGAGCAGTTCTTC. This gives the protein CASSTSGTGMNEQFF.

This sequence joins TRBV7-9 and TRBJ1-5; 11 nucleotides line up with TRBD1. The CDR3 consists of 14 residues. V shed 5 bases and J 6 bases; nucleotides not matched to a gene: 3. Per germline, CDR1 SEHNR and CDR2 FQNEAQ (reference sequence). The CDR3 loop reads CASSQGTGGQPQHF. As DNA, the CDR3 is TGTGCCAGCAGCCAAGGGACAGGGGGTCAGCCCCAGCATTTT.

This sequence joins TRBV5-1 and TRBJ2-1; TRBD2 agrees at 8 bases. Germline CDR1 reads SGHRS; CDR2 reads YFSETQ. The CDR3 is 15 residues long. Unmatched junction bases numbered 10, after V lost 2 bases and J lost 9 bases. The CDR3 is CASSFSGTGQGEQFF. In nucleotides, the CDR3 is TGCGCCAGCAGCTTTAGCGGGACCGGGCAGGGTGAGCAGTTCTTC. The variable domain in full, completed from reference TRBV5-1 and TRBJ2-1, reads KAGVTQTPRYLIKTRGQQVTLSCSPISGHRSVSWYQQTPGQGLQFLFEYFSETQRNKGNFPGRFSGRQFSNSRSEMNVSTLELGDSALYLCASSFSGTGQGEQFFGPGTRLTVL.

This sequence joins TRBV19 and TRBJ1-1; D possibly corresponds to TRBD1 (6 bases). CDR3 size: 16 residues. The germline V gene has CDR1 LNHDA and CDR2 SQIVND (reference sequence). The germline V and J ends were trimmed by 5 bases and 0 bases, with 16 bases remaining between them. Here the CDR3 reads CASSGGPGHMNTEAFF. The CDR3 DNA sequence: TGTGCCAGTAGTGGGGGACCGGGACACATGAACACTGAAGCTTTCTTT.

V is TRBV4-3 and J is TRBJ1-6, with a tentative D call TRBD1 (6 bases). The CDR3 totals 19 residues. The V and J ends lost 0 bases and 0 bases respectively, with 15 bases between them. CDR1 LGHNA and CDR2 YSLEER come from the germline V gene. DNA of the CDR3: TGCGCCAGCAGCCAAGATATCGGGACACAGAGCTCCTATAATTCACCCCTCCACTTT. Translating it yields CASSQDIGTQSSYNSPLHF.

The CDR3 DNA is TGTGCCAGCAGCGAATTAGCGGGGAGGGAGACCCAGTACTTC. This sequence encodes CASSELAGRETQYF. The chain uses TRBV7-3 and TRBJ2-5; the match to TRBD2 covers 8 bases. After removal of 5 bases from V and 5 bases from J, the junction contained 7 bases not matched to a gene. The CDR3 is made up of 14 amino acids. The V gene's germline CDR1 is SGHTA and CDR2 FQGTGA.

V gene TRBV12-5 combines with J gene TRBJ1-3; D unresolved. Germline assignment: CDR1 LGHNT and CDR2 FRNRAP. Trimming stripped 1 base from V and 2 bases from J, with 3 bases between. CDR3 size: 13 residues. This CDR3 reads CASGLEPGNTIYF. CDR3 DNA: TGTGCTAGTGGTTTGGAGCCTGGAAACACCATATATTTT.